This entry lists 5 T cell receptor beta chains sequenced from one sample in a study of yellow fever vaccine responses in identical twins. MiXCR, applied by TCRdb to the RT-PCR reads, yields one record per CDR3 protein. This sample yields under 20,000 distinct CDR3 sequences, of which 55% to 70% are seen a single time; around 2% belongs to the top ten. The sequencing used T cells from blood (PBMCs), unsorted or a sorted subset (not recorded which), collected before or after yellow fever vaccination (not recorded which). The receptors originated from a woman aged 18-29 years who received the yellow fever vaccine.

The rearrangement joins TRBV4-2 to TRBJ2-3; possible D gene TRBD2, 6 bases. Trimming removed 0 bases from V and 0 bases from J, with 10 bases in between. The CDR3 has 16 residues. The germline gives CDR1 LGHNA, CDR2 YNFKEQ. CDR3 in DNA: TGTGCCAGCAGCCAAGATTCAGGGAGGAGCACAGATACGCAGTATTTT. Protein product: CASSQDSGRSTDTQYF.

The chain's CDR3 is CATSDDHSRSSYNEQFF. CDR3 coding DNA: TGTGCCACCAGTGATGACCATAGTCGTAGCTCCTACAATGAGCAGTTCTTC. V gene TRBV24-1 combines with J gene TRBJ2-1, with D unclear. The V end lost 3 bases, the J end lost 0 bases, and 14 bases lay between the germline ends. The CDR3 totals 17 residues. The germline gives CDR1 KGHDR, CDR2 SFDVKD.

This chain joins TRBV12-3 or TRBV12-4 and TRBJ2-3; 11 nucleotides align to TRBD2. The CDR3 consists of 15 residues. V lost 5 bases, J lost 6 bases, and 7 bases stayed unmatched. The CDR3 loop reads CASSPTSGTEDTQYF. CDR3 bases: TGTGCCAGCAGTCCGACTAGCGGGACCGAGGATACGCAGTATTTT.

Turning to this clonotype: Mismatch with germline at one junction end may stem from a read error. J is TRBJ2-1 and V is TRBV13; D is unresolved. The CDR3 extends over 15 amino acids. Germline CDR1 and CDR2: PRHDT and FYEKMQ (reference sequence). CDR3 loop: CASSLGPISYNEQFF. The CDR3 nucleotides read TGTGCCAGCAGCCTAGGACCGATCTCCTACAATGAGCAGTTCTTC.

V gene TRBV2 combines with J gene TRBJ2-3, with TRBD1 matching over 8 bases. Trimming at V came to 0 bases and at J to 11 bases, leaving 13 bases not matched to a gene. CDR1 is SNHLY, CDR2 FYNNEI, per germline. This CDR3 comprises 16 residues. CDR3 nucleotide sequence: TGTGCCAGCAGTGAAGCGCTTTTGGTGTCCGGGACAGGGCAGTATTTT. Its translation: CASSEALLVSGTGQYF.